The 4 T cell receptor beta chains below come from one sample, sequenced in a study of patients and donors after allogeneic stem cell transplantation. From the RT-PCR reads, TCRdb called clonotypes with MiXCR, one entry per CDR3 protein. The table records some 960,000 distinct CDR3 sequences, 18% of them present only once. Sequencing was carried out using blood, either unsorted or a sorted T cell fraction (not recorded which). The receptors stem from a human donor who was either an allogeneic HSCT recipient or a stem cell or donor lymphocyte infusion donor (not recorded which). It is not recorded whose cells these are; they may come from a transplant donor.

The rearrangement links TRBV30 to TRBJ2-5, with a possible D match to TRBD2 (5 bases). The germline V gene has CDR1 GTSNPN and CDR2 SVGIG (reference sequence). Deletions cut 2 bases from V and 5 bases from J, with 9 bases between. This CDR3 spans 12 amino acids. The CDR3 region has the DNA TGTGCCTGGAGTCCCGGGATGGAGACCCAGTACTTC. Its protein product is CAWSPGMETQYF. Complete variable domain (other parts from reference TRBV30 and TRBJ2-5): SQTIHQWPATLVQPVGSPLSLECTVEGTSNPNLYWYRQAAGRGLQLLFYSVGIGQISSEVPQNLSASRPQDRQFILSSKKLLLSDSGFYLCAWSPGMETQYFGPGTRLLVL.

This clonotype was counted between two and nine times. The genes are TRBV19 and TRBJ2-3, with TRBD2 matching 8 bases. Germline V lookup: CDR1 LNHDA, CDR2 SQIVND (reference sequence). The J segment lost 3 bases and the V segment lost 6 bases, leaving 5 bases of the junction unmatched. The CDR3 has 14 amino acids. As DNA, the CDR3 is TGTGCCAGTAGCAATGGGACTAGGACAGATACGCAGTATTTT. It codes for CASSNGTRTDTQYF.

This clonotype was counted between two and nine times. The chain links TRBV5-1 to TRBJ2-7; 7 nucleotides line up with TRBD1. V lost 0 bases and J lost 1; bases outside the gene matches: 7. The germline CDR1 and CDR2 sequences are SGHRS and YFSETQ. This CDR3 is 16 amino acids long. Here the CDR3 DNA reads TGCGCCAGCAGCTTGGAGACAGGGCTAGGATCCTACGAGCAGTACTTC. Protein sequence: CASSLETGLGSYEQYF.

This clonotype was counted between two and nine times. The rearrangement joins TRBV29-1 to TRBJ1-2, with 11 bases that match TRBD1. J lost 4 bases, V lost 6 bases, and 7 bases had no gene match. This CDR3 comprises 14 residues. CDR1 and CDR2 from the germline V gene are SQVTM and ANQGSEA. The DNA of the CDR3 is TGCAGCGTCCAAAGGACAGGGGGCCTCTATGGCTACACCTTC. Protein: CSVQRTGGLYGYTF.